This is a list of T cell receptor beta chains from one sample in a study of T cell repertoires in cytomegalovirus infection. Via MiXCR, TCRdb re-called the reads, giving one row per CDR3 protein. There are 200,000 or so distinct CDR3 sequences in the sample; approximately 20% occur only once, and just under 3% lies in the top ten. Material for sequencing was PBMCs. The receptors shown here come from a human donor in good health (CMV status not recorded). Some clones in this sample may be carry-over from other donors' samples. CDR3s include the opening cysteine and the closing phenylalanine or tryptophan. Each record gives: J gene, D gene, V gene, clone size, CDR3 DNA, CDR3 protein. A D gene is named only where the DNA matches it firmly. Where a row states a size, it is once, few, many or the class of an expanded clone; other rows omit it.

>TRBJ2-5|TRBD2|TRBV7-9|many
TGTGCCAGCAGTTTAGCGGGAGCTGGGGAGACCCAGTACTTC
CASSLAGAGETQYF
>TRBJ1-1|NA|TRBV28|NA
TGTGCCAGCACCACTTTCCCCGGTGGAGCTTTCTTT
CASTTFPGGAFF
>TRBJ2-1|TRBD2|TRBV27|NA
TGTGCCAGCAGTTTATCGAGCGGGGCCCGCAATGAGCAGTTCTTC
CASSLSSGARNEQFF
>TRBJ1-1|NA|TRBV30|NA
TGTGCCTGGAGTGGGGGTTCCACTGAAGCTTTCTTT
CAWSGGSTEAFF
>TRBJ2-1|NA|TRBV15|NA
TGTGCCACCAGCAGAGATTACGGGGGCCAATACAATGAGCAGTTCTTC
CATSRDYGGQYNEQFF
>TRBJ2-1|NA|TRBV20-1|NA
TGCAGTGCTAGTCTGGGGCCCTCCTACAATGAGCAGTTCTTC
CSASLGPSYNEQFF
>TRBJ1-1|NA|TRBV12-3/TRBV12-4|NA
TGTGCCAGCAGTTTCGGGGGGCGTAGGAACACTGAAGCTTTCTTT
CASSFGGRRNTEAFF
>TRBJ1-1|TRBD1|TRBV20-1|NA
TGCAGTGCTAGAGAAAATTTGGGACAGGGACGTACGGAAGCTTTATTT
CSARENLGQGRTEALF
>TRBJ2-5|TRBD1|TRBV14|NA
TGTGCCAGCAGCCAAGATTTACAGGGGAACCAGTACTTC
CASSQDLQGNQYF
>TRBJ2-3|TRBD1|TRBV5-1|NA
TGCGCCAGCAGCTCCGGGACAGGGAATTCAGATACGCAGTATTTT
CASSSGTGNSDTQYF
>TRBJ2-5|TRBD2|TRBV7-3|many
TGTGCCAGCAGCTCTACTAGCGTGGAGACCCAGTACTTC
CASSSTSVETQYF
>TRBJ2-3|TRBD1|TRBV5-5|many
TGTGCCAGCAGCTTGGAGGGGACAGGGGGCGGAACAGATACGCAGTATTTT
CASSLEGTGGGTDTQYF
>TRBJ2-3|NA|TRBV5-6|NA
TGTGCCAGCAGCCGGAGGCGGACAGGCACAGATACGCAGTATTTT
CASSRRRTGTDTQYF
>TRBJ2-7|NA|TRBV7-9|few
TGTGCCAGCAGCTTACTTATTTCCTACGAGCAGTACTTC
CASSLLISYEQYF
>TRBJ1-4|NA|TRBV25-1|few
TGTGCCAGCAGTCCCCAGGGCTTCCCTAATGAAAAACTGTTTTTT
CASSPQGFPNEKLFF
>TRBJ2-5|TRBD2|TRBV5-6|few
TGTGCCAGCAGCCGCGGTATGGTGGGGGGGAGAGAGACCCAGTACTTC
CASSRGMVGGRETQYF
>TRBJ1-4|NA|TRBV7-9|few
TGTGCCAGCAGCACCTCCCATCAGGGTTACCATGAAAAACTGTTTTTT
CASSTSHQGYHEKLFF
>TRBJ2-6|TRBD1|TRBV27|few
TGTGCCAGCAGTCCCTACCCCCTTGGACAGGGCTATCGAGATGGGGCCAACGTCCTGACTTTC
CASSPYPLGQGYRDGANVLTF
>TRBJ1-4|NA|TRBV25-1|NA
TGTGCCAGCAGTGAATTTCGGGGGCGCGTTGAAAAACTGTTTTTT
CASSEFRGRVEKLFF
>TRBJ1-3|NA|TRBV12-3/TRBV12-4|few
TGTGCCAGCAGGTTCCTCTCTGGAAACACCATATATTTT
CASRFLSGNTIYF
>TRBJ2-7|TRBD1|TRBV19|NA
TGTGCCAGTAGTACAAGTCCCGGGACAGGGGTCGGCCCCTACGAGCAGTACTTC
CASSTSPGTGVGPYEQYF
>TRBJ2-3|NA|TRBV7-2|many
TGTGCCAGCAGGGGGATCGGCACAGATACGCAGTATTTT
CASRGIGTDTQYF
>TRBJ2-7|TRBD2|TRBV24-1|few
TGTGCCACCAGTGACCGAACTAGCGGGAGTTTCTACGAGCAGTACTTC
CATSDRTSGSFYEQYF
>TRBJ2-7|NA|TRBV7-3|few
TGTGCCAGCAGCCCTGGGACCTTCTACGAGCAGTACTTC
CASSPGTFYEQYF
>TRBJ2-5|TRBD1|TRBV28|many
TGTGCCAGCAGTTTAATTCGGACAGGGTTACAAGAGACCCAGTACTTC
CASSLIRTGLQETQYF
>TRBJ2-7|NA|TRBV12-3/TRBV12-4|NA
TGTGCCAGCAGTTTCGGGAGTAGGTACGAGCAGTACTTC
CASSFGSRYEQYF
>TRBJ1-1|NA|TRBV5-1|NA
TGCGCCAGCAGCACCAGTACAGTCAACACTGAAGCTTTCTTT
CASSTSTVNTEAFF
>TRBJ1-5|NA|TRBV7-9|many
TGTGCCAGCAGCTTAATTGGTGGGCAGCCCCAGCATTTT
CASSLIGGQPQHF
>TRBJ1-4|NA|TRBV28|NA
TGTGCCAGCAGTTCGGACCCGTTTGGCTCCTCTCAAACTAATGAAAAACTGTTTTTT
CASSSDPFGSSQTNEKLFF
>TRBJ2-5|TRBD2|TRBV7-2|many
TGTGCCAGCAGCCTCCTAGCGGGGCAAGAGACCCAGTACTTC
CASSLLAGQETQYF
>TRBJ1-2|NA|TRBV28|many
TGTGCCAGCAGTTCCCTCAAGGGGGGGCTCTTTCTTACTAGCGATGGCTACACCTTC
CASSSLKGGLFLTSDGYTF
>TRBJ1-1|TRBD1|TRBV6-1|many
TGTGCCAGCAGTTTTCGGACAGGGACCTCTGAAGCTTTCTTT
CASSFRTGTSEAFF
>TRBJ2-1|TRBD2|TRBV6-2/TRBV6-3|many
TGTGCCAGCACAATAAGCGGGGTCTCCTACAATGAGCAGTTCTTC
CASTISGVSYNEQFF
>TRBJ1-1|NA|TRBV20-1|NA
TGCAGTGCTAGAGTAACTAGGGGTTATGAAGCTTTCTTT
CSARVTRGYEAFF
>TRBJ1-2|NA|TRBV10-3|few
TGTGCCATCAGTGGGGGGGGGATGGAGCGGCTATCCACCTTC
CAISGGGMERLSTF
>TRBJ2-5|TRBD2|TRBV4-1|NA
TGCGCCAGCAGCCAAGGCAGCGGGGGGTACCAAGAGACCCAGTACTTC
CASSQGSGGYQETQYF
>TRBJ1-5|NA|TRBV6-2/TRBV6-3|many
TGTGCCAGCATGGAGGTGAGCAATCAGCCCCAGCATTTT
CASMEVSNQPQHF
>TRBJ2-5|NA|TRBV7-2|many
TGTGCCAGCAGCTTAGTCGGGGGGCGTCGGGAGACCCAGTACTTC
CASSLVGGRRETQYF
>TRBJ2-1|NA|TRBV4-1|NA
TGCGCCAGCAGCCTTTCGCCGGGGGACTCTTACAATGAGCAGTTCTTC
CASSLSPGDSYNEQFF
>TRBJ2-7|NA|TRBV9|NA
TGTGCCAGCAGCGTAGCTCTCGGGTTAGAGCAGTACTTC
CASSVALGLEQYF
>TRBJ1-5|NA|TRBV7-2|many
TGTGCCAGCAGCCCGACCCCAGGGGCACCGCATTTT
CASSPTPGAPHF
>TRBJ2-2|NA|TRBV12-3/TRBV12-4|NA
TGTGCCAGCAGTTCCCCGACAGACCACCGGGAGCTGTTTTTT
CASSSPTDHRELFF
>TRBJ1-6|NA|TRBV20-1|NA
TGCAGTGCCACCTCGGAGGAAAAGACTAATTCACCCCTCCACTTT
CSATSEEKTNSPLHF
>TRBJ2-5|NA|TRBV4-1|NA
TGCGCCAGCAGCCCTCCGGGACGGACCCAAGAGACCCAGTACTTC
CASSPPGRTQETQYF
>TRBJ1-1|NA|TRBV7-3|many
TGTGCCAGCAGCATAACCAGGGAGGCTGAAGCTTTCTTT
CASSITREAEAFF
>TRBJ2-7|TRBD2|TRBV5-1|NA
TGCGCCAGCAGCTTGGCTAGCGGGTGGTCAGGACTCTACGAGCAGTACTTC
CASSLASGWSGLYEQYF
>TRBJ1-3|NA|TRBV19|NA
TGTGCCAGTAGTACGTCGGGGTTCTCTGGAAACACCATATATTTT
CASSTSGFSGNTIYF
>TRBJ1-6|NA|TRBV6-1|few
TGTGCCAGCAGTGAATTCGGGGGCGCGGGGAATAATTCACCCCTCCACTTT
CASSEFGGAGNNSPLHF
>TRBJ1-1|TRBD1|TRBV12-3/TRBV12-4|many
TGTGCCAGCAGTACGACAGGGGGTACTGAAGCTTTCTTT
CASSTTGGTEAFF
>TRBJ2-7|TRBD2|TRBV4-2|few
TGTGCCAGCAGCCAAGCCGGGACTAGCGGGGCCTACGAGCAGTACTTC
CASSQAGTSGAYEQYF